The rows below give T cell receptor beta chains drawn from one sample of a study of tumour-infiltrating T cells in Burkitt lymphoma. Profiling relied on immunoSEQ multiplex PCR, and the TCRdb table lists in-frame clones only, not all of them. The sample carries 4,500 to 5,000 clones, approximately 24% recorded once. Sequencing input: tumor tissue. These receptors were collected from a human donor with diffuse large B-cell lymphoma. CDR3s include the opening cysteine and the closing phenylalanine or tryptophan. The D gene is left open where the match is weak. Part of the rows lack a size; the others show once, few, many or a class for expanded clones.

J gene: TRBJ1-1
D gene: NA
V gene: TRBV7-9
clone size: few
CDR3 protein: CASSTRIQGEAFF
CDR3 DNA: TGTGCCAGCAGCACGCGAATACAGGGTGAAGCTTTCTTT

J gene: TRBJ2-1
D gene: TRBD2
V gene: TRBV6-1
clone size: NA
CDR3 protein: CASKLAGGHEQFF
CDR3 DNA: TGTGCCAGCAAACTAGCGGGAGGCCATGAGCAGTTCTTC

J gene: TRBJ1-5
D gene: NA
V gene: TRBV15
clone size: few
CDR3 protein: CATSLDRLGLKHF
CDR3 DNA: TGTGCCACCAGCCTCGATAGGCTGGGTTTGAAGCATTTT

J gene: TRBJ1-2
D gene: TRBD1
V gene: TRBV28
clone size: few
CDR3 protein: CASLRDRKYHGYTF
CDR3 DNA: TGTGCCAGCTTAAGGGACAGAAAGTATCATGGCTACACCTTC

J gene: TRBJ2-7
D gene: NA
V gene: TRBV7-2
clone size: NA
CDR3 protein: CASSPTVYEQYF
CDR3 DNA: TGTGCCAGCAGCCCCACCGTATACGAGCAGTACTTC

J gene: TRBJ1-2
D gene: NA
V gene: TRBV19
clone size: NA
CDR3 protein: CASSITHNYGYTF
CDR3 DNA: TGTGCCAGTAGTATTACCCACAACTATGGCTACACCTTC

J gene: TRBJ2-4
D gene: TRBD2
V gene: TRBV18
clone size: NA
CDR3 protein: CASSPPGLAGGPAKNIQYF
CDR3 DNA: TGTGCCAGCTCACCACCGGGACTAGCGGGAGGCCCGGCCAAAAACATTCAGTACTTC

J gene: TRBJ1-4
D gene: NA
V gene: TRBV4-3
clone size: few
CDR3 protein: CASSQAGTMEEKLFF
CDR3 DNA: TGCGCCAGCAGCCAAGCAGGGACGATGGAGGAAAAACTGTTTTTT

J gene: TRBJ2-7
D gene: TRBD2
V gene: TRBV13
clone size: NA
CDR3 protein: CASSLWGKREGARQYF
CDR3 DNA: TGTGCCAGCAGCTTATGGGGAAAGCGGGAGGGGGCTAGGCAGTACTTC

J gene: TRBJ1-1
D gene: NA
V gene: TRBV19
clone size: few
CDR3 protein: CASTSGGFNTEAFF
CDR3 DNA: TGTGCCAGTACCTCGGGGGGGTTCAACACTGAAGCTTTCTTT

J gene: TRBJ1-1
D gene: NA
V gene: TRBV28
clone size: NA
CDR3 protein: CASKVSLGGMNTEAFF
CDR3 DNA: TGTGCCAGCAAAGTTTCCCTCGGCGGGATGAACACTGAAGCTTTCTTT

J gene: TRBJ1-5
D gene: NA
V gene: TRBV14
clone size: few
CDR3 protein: CASSRDGGMPQHF
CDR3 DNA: TGTGCCAGCAGCCGAGACGGGGGGATGCCCCAGCATTTT

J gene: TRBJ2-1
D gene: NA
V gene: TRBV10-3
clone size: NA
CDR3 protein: CAIRASARAEQFF
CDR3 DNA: TGTGCCATCAGGGCTTCCGCTAGGGCCGAGCAGTTCTTC

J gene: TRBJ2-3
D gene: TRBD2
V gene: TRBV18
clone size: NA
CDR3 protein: CASSQIGLAGSRTADTQYF
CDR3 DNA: TGTGCCAGCTCACAAATAGGACTAGCGGGATCACGTACCGCAGATACGCAGTATTTT

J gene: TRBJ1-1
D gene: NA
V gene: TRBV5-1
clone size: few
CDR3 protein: CASSLESGAWTEAFF
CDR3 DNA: TGCGCCAGCAGCTTGGAATCGGGGGCGTGGACTGAAGCTTTCTTT

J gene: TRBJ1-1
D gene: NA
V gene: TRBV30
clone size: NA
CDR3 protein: CAWSVRENTEAFF
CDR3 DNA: TGTGCCTGGAGTGTACGAGAGAACACTGAAGCGTTCTTT

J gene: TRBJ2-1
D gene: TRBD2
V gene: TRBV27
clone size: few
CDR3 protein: CASRSSTSGFYNEQFF
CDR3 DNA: TGTGCCAGCAGATCGTCGACTAGCGGATTTTACAATGAGCAGTTCTTC

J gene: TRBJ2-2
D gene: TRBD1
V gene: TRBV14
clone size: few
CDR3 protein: CASSPGQIITGELFF
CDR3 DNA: TGTGCCAGCAGCCCGGGACAGATAATCACCGGGGAGCTGTTTTTT

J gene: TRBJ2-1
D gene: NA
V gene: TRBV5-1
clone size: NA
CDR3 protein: CASSFPISPSRDYNEQFF
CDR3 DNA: TGCGCCAGCAGCTTCCCCATTTCCCCCAGCAGAGATTACAATGAGCAGTTCTTC

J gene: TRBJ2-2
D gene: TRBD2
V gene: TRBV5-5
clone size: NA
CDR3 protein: CASSLSLAGGPNTGELFF
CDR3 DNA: TGTGCCAGCAGCTTGTCTCTAGCGGGAGGGCCCAACACCGGGGAGCTGTTTTTT

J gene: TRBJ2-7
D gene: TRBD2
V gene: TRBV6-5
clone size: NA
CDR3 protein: CASGLTGGPGEQYF
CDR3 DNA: TGTGCCAGCGGCCTAACGGGAGGGCCAGGCGAGCAGTACTTC

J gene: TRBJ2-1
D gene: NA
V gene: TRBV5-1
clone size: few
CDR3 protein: CASSRTPDYNEQFF
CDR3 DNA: TGCGCCAGCAGCCGCACGCCTGACTACAATGAGCAGTTCTTC

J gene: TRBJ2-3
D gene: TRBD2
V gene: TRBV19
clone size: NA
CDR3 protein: CASRAGEAPDTQYF
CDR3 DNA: TGTGCCAGTAGAGCGGGAGAGGCTCCAGATACGCAGTATTTT

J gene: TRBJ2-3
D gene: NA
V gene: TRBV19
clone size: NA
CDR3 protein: CASSIAEVGTDTQYF
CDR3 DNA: TGTGCCAGTAGTATAGCTGAAGTAGGCACAGATACGCAGTATTTT

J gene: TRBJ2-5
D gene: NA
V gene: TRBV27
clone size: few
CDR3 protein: CASSPHPQGKETQYF
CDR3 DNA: TGTGCCAGCAGTCCGCACCCACAGGGAAAAGAGACCCAGTACTTC

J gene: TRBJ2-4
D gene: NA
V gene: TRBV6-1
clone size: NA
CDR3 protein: CASSPGGAGKNIQYF
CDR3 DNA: TGTGCCAGCAGTCCTGGTGGGGCAGGCAAAAACATTCAGTACTTC

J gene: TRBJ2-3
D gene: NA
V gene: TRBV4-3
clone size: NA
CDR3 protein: CASSQETTYTDTQYF
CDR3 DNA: TGCGCCAGCAGCCAAGAAACTACCTACACAGATACGCAGTATTTT

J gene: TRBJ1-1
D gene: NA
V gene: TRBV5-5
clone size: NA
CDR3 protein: CASSLVWGGASEAFF
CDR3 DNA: TGTGCCAGCAGCTTGGTTTGGGGGGGGGCGAGTGAAGCTTTCTTT

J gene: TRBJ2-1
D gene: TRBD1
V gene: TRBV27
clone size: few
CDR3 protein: CASSLTATGTGSRKQFF
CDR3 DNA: TGTGCCAGCAGTTTAACCGCGACCGGGACAGGGAGTAGGAAACAGTTCTTC

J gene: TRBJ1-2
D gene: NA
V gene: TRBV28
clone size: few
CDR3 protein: CAIHVQGIDKGGYTF
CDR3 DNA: TGTGCCATCCACGTCCAGGGGATTGATAAGGGTGGCTACACCTTC